Below, 30 T cell receptor beta chains from the same sample are listed, as sequenced in a study of T cells in Graves' hyperthyroidism and ophthalmopathy. RNA transcripts provided the source from which TCR beta CDR3 regions were amplified. A set of HTBI primers served as the primers for a first-round RT-PCR of the TCR CDR3. TCRdb processed the multiplex PCR reads anew with MiXCR; each CDR3 protein has one entry. The data hold some 92,000 distinct CDR3 sequences, with 35% to 45% observed a single time. The sequenced sample consisted of peripheral blood or thyroid tissue (not recorded which). Receptors originate from a woman aged 25 to 39 with Graves' hyperthyroidism.

This clonotype was seen a few times. The chain recombines TRBV7-8 with TRBJ1-4; D gene uncertain. CDR3 length: 13 amino acids. The germline V gene encodes CDR1 SGHVS and CDR2 FQNEAQ. Trimming cost V 3 bases and J 3 bases, with 5 bases left between them. The CDR3 protein is CASSFRSNEKLFF. The CDR3 DNA follows: TGTGCCAGCAGCTTCCGGTCTAATGAAAAACTGTTTTTT.

The chain uses TRBV2 and TRBJ1-5; 8 nucleotides align to TRBD1. Germline V gives CDR1 SNHLY, CDR2 FYNNEI. With V trimmed by 5 bases and J by 11 bases, 11 bases remained unmatched. CDR3 length: 14 amino acids. The CDR3 DNA follows: TGTGCCAGCAGTCGACACGGACAGGGACTAGCCCAGCATTTT. It codes for CASSRHGQGLAQHF.

At least ten counts were recorded for this clonotype. The chain carries TRBV27 and TRBJ2-7; 8 bases fit TRBD2. CDR3 length: 13 amino acids. Germline values: CDR1 MNHEY, CDR2 SMNVEV (reference sequence). Germline trimming cut 10 bases from V and 2 bases from J; bases unmatched to any gene: 7. DNA for the CDR3: TGTGCCACGTCACCGGGACTAGCCTACGAGCAGTACTTC. The encoded protein is CATSPGLAYEQYF.

This clonotype was counted many times. The chain carries TRBV2 and TRBJ2-7, with D possibly TRBD1 on 6 matching bases. From germline, CDR1 is SNHLY and CDR2 FYNNEI. V was pared by 6 bases and J by 1 base, with 13 bases between. This CDR3 is built from 14 residues. In nucleotides, the CDR3 is TGTGCCAGCAGCCCGGGACACCTATCCTACGAGCAGTACTTC. Encoded protein: CASSPGHLSYEQYF.

At least ten counts were recorded for this clonotype. This chain uses TRBV7-2 with TRBJ2-3; D unresolved. The CDR3 has 13 residues. V was shortened by 5 bases and J by 5 bases, with 11 bases between the two germline ends. From germline, CDR1 is SGHTA and CDR2 FQGNSA. CDR3 residues: CASSHGSGDTQYF. For the CDR3, the DNA is TGTGCCAGCAGCCACGGATCCGGAGATACGCAGTATTTT.

This chain connects TRBV30 to TRBJ1-4, with 9 bases fitting TRBD1. The CDR3 is 14 residues long. The germline gives CDR1 GTSNPN, CDR2 SVGIG (reference sequence). J gave up 7 bases and V 1 base, and 4 bases lay outside the gene matches. The CDR3 DNA sequence: TGTGCCTGGAGTGCGGGGACAGGGACTGAAAAACTGTTTTTT. As protein: CAWSAGTGTEKLFF.

This clonotype was found many times. The chain recombines TRBV28 with TRBJ1-2, with 7 nucleotides matching TRBD1. Germline V gene sequence: CDR1 MDHEN, CDR2 SYDVKM. The CDR3 sequence is 14 residues long. Unmatched junction bases numbered 5, after V lost 5 bases and J lost 2 bases. The CDR3 nucleotides read TGTGCCAGCAGTCACGGACAGGCGAACTATGGCTACACCTTC. Translation gives CASSHGQANYGYTF.

This clonotype was recorded a few times. A read error is likely, as this CDR3 ends without the conserved phenylalanine or tryptophan. The chain recombines TRBV3-1 with TRBJ1-2, with D maybe TRBD1 (5 bases). The CDR3 length is 12 residues. CDR1 LGHDT and CDR2 YNNKEL come from the germline V gene (reference sequence). Trimming removed 4 bases from V and 5 bases from J, with 8 bases in between. CDR3 DNA: TGTGCCAGCAGCCGAGGGGAGTATGGCTACACCCTC. Encoded protein: CASSRGEYGYTL.

This clonotype was seen at least ten times. The chain has TRBV10-3 and TRBJ2-7; TRBD1 matches 7 bases. Unmatched junction bases numbered 14, after V lost 6 bases and J lost 3 bases. The CDR3 spans 16 residues. The germline gives CDR1 ENHRY, CDR2 SYGVKD. For the CDR3, the DNA is TGTGCCATCAGCGGACATTCACAGGGGATGGGCTACGAGCAGTACTTC. The encoded protein is CAISGHSQGMGYEQYF.

The chain joins TRBV7-6 to TRBJ1-2; 7 bases are shared with TRBD1. With 6 bases clipped from V and 5 bases from J, the junction kept 9 bases outside the gene matches. The CDR3 length is 14 residues. Germline V gives CDR1 SGHVS, CDR2 FNYEAQ. CDR3 sequence reads: CASSFETGSYGYTF. CDR3 bases: TGTGCCAGCAGTTTTGAGACAGGGAGTTATGGCTACACCTTC.

This clonotype was counted ten times or more. The chain links TRBV5-1 to TRBJ2-7; 7 bases are a match to TRBD2. After removal of 0 bases from V and 6 bases from J, the junction contained 3 bases not matched to a gene. The CDR3 runs 13 residues. Germline CDR1 SGHRS, CDR2 YFSETQ. This CDR3 reads CASSLAGEGEQYF. The CDR3 nucleotides read TGCGCCAGCAGCTTGGCCGGGGAGGGCGAGCAGTACTTC.

In this sample, this clonotype turned up many times. The chain uses TRBV10-3 and TRBJ2-7; 7 bases are a match to TRBD2. With V trimmed by 9 bases and J by 0 bases, 11 bases remained unmatched. Germline assignment: CDR1 ENHRY and CDR2 SYGVKD. This CDR3 is 15 amino acids long. DNA for the CDR3: TGTGCCATACTAAGAGCTAGCGGACGCTCCTACGAGCAGTACTTC. Translated, it gives CAILRASGRSYEQYF.

The chain uses TRBV20-1 and TRBJ2-7; 11 nucleotides match TRBD2. Germline V gives CDR1 DFQATT, CDR2 SNEGSKA (reference sequence). This CDR3 has 15 residues. V lost 3 bases to trimming and J lost 4 bases; unmatched junction nucleotides: 8. CDR3 sequence reads: CSASLLLAGEYEQYF. DNA for the CDR3: TGCAGTGCTAGCCTATTACTAGCGGGAGAGTACGAGCAGTACTTC.

This clonotype occurred many times. The chain employs TRBV27 and TRBJ1-2, with D hard to call. This CDR3 contains 15 residues. Germline values: CDR1 MNHEY, CDR2 SMNVEV (reference sequence). The V end lost 5 bases, the J end lost 0 bases, and 13 bases lay between the germline ends. This CDR3 reads CASSPDEGTNYGYTF. The CDR3 DNA reads as TGTGCCAGCAGTCCGGACGAGGGCACTAACTATGGCTACACCTTC.

The CDR3: CASSLGGTGRYF. DNA for the CDR3: TGTGCCAGCAGCCTGGGGGGGACAGGGAGGTACTTC. The rearrangement uses TRBV7-8 and TRBJ2-5; 9 positions agree with TRBD1. Germline CDR1 reads SGHVS; CDR2 reads FQNEAQ. CDR3 length equals 12 residues. Trimming took 5 bases from V and 13 from J; bases not matched to a gene: 8.

This chain uses TRBV20-1 with TRBJ2-7; 9 positions agree with TRBD2. The CDR3 totals 13 residues. After removal of 5 bases from V and 3 bases from J, the junction contained 5 bases not matched to a gene. Germline lookup yields CDR1 DFQATT and CDR2 SNEGSKA (reference sequence). As DNA, the CDR3 is TGCAGTGCTCTTAGCGGGAGTTACTACGAGCAGTACTTC. Amino acids: CSALSGSYYEQYF.

This clonotype was counted many times. The V and J genes are TRBV20-1 and TRBJ1-1; D gene unclear. The CDR3 runs 13 residues. The V gene lost 3 bases and the J gene lost 0 bases, with 8 bases spanning the gap. Per the germline V gene, CDR1 is DFQATT and CDR2 is SNEGSKA (reference sequence). The CDR3 region is CSARLYVNTEAFF. Here the CDR3 DNA reads TGCAGTGCTAGGTTGTACGTGAACACTGAAGCTTTCTTT.

This clonotype was seen only a few times. A much larger clone is a single base away; this may be a read error. The chain combines TRBV11-2 with TRBJ2-5, with a weak D call TRBD2 (6 bases). This CDR3 is 16 amino acids long. Trimming pared 6 bases from V and 9 bases from J, leaving 26 bases between. CDR1 is SGHAT and CDR2 is FQNNGV in the germline V gene. CDR3 amino acids: CASSSPGRSKGEAQYF. The CDR3 coding sequence is TGTGCCAGCAGTTCCCCGGGACGCTCAAAAGGGGAGGCCCAGTACTTC.

This clonotype has a count of ten or more. The CDR3 spells CASGLRTNTEAFF. CDR3 coding DNA: TGTGCCAGCGGACTTCGGACAAACACTGAAGCTTTCTTT. V is TRBV7-8 and J is TRBJ1-1; perhaps TRBD1 as D (5 bases). Germline CDR1 and CDR2: SGHVS and FQNEAQ. V lost 8 bases to trimming and J lost 2 bases, with 12 bases between them. The CDR3 consists of 13 residues.

This chain joins TRBV7-9 and TRBJ2-7, with D maybe TRBD1 (6 bases). The CDR3 consists of 13 residues. The germline V gene encodes CDR1 SEHNR and CDR2 FQNEAQ (reference sequence). Trimming shortened V by 6 bases and J by 2 bases, and 11 bases separated the two germline ends. The CDR3 region has the DNA TGTGCCAGCAGTCCCGACAGGCCCTACGAGCAGTACTTC. This encodes CASSPDRPYEQYF.

This clonotype was observed many times. This CDR3 is CASSLTGEQYF. The CDR3 DNA is TGTGCCAGCAGTTTAACCGGCGAGCAGTACTTC. The chain carries TRBV12-3 or TRBV12-4 and TRBJ2-7; D unresolved. Between the trimmed V and J ends, which lost 2 bases and 6 bases, there was a span of 5 bases. The CDR3 spans 11 residues.

Concerning this clonotype: The junction shows a germline mismatch at one end, possibly a read error. The V and J genes are TRBV5-1 and TRBJ2-7; 9 positions agree with TRBD1. CDR3 length: 15 residues. Germline values: CDR1 SGHRS, CDR2 YFSETQ. The CDR3 is CASSPEGTGHYKQYF. In nucleotides, the CDR3 is TGCGCCAGCAGCCCTGAGGGGACAGGGCACTACAAGCAGTACTTC. Variable domain in full (rest from reference TRBV5-1 and TRBJ2-7): KAGVTQTPRYLIKTRGQQVTLSCSPISGHRSVSWYQQTPGQGLQFLFEYFSETQRNKGNFPGRFSGRQFSNSRSEMNVSTLELGDSALYLCASSPEGTGHYKQYFGPGTRLTVT.

This clonotype was counted at least ten times. The chain links TRBV20-1 to TRBJ2-5; no reliable D call. Trimming stripped 0 bases from V and 2 bases from J, with 10 bases between. Germline-derived CDR1 and CDR2 are DFQATT and SNEGSKA (reference sequence). This CDR3 spans 14 amino acids. The CDR3 region is CSARDVTAQETQYF. CDR3 nucleotide sequence: TGCAGTGCTAGAGATGTCACAGCTCAAGAGACCCAGTACTTC.

This clonotype has at least ten counts. This chain uses TRBV27 with TRBJ1-6; D not certain. From germline, CDR1 is MNHEY and CDR2 SMNVEV (reference sequence). This CDR3 contains 14 residues. V lost 2 bases to trimming and J lost 8 bases, with 10 bases between them. The CDR3 DNA is TGTGCCAGCAGTTTAACGGGAATGGATTCACCCCTCCACTTT. It is translated as CASSLTGMDSPLHF.

This sequence joins TRBV7-2 and TRBJ2-5; perhaps TRBD2 as D (6 bases). Trimming left V 7 bases short and J 5 bases short, with 14 bases between. Germline V gives CDR1 SGHTA, CDR2 FQGNSA. The CDR3 contains 13 residues. The CDR3 DNA is TGTGCCAGCATCAAGGCTGGGGGGGAGACCCAGTACTTC. Its protein product is CASIKAGGETQYF.

This clonotype was seen ten or more times. Here the CDR3 DNA reads TGCGCCAGCAGCTTACTGCCTAGCTCTCAAAACGAGCAGTACTTC. It specifies CASSLLPSSQNEQYF. The chain recombines TRBV5-1 with TRBJ2-7, with TRBD2 as a possible D gene (5 bases). Trimming took off 2 bases at V and 5 bases at J, with 17 bases between the two ends. The germline V gene has CDR1 SGHRS and CDR2 YFSETQ. This CDR3 has 15 amino acids.

The V gene is TRBV20-1, the J gene TRBJ1-1; TRBD1 agrees at 7 bases. V lost 3 bases to trimming and J lost 4 bases; unmatched junction nucleotides: 2. CDR1 is DFQATT and CDR2 is SNEGSKA in the germline V gene (reference sequence). This CDR3 has 12 amino acids. The CDR3 nucleotides are TGCAGTGCTAGGACAGGGACCACTGAAGCTTTCTTT. This translates into CSARTGTTEAFF.

This clonotype was seen more than once but under ten times. CDR3 sequence (DNA): TGTGCCACCAGGGGCGACAATCCCTACAATGAGCAGTTCTTC. The encoded protein is CATRGDNPYNEQFF. The chain employs TRBV2 and TRBJ2-1, with D possibly TRBD1 on 6 matching bases. V was pared by 10 bases and J by 2 bases, with 15 bases between. Germline V gene data show CDR1 as SNHLY and CDR2 as FYNNEI. This CDR3 has 14 residues. Variable domain in full (rest from reference TRBV2 and TRBJ2-1): EPEVTQTPSHQVTQMGQEVILRCVPISNHLYFYWYRQILGQKVEFLVSFYNNEISEKSEIFDDQFSVERPDGSNFTLKIRSTKLEDSAMYFCATRGDNPYNEQFFGPGTRLTVL.

The chain couples TRBV2 to TRBJ1-2; 7 bases are shared with TRBD1. J lost 0 bases, V lost 5 bases, and 3 bases had no gene match. CDR1 is SNHLY, CDR2 FYNNEI, per germline. The CDR3 contains 14 residues. The CDR3 spells CASSTQGPNYGYTF. The CDR3 DNA reads TGTGCCAGCAGTACACAGGGGCCTAACTATGGCTACACCTTC.

The chain joins TRBV2 to TRBJ2-2; perhaps TRBD2 as D (6 bases). V shed 6 bases and J shed 0 bases, with 11 bases lying between them. The CDR3 runs 15 residues. Germline V CDR1 and CDR2: SNHLY, FYNNEI. The CDR3 protein is CASRGGRTNTGELFF. The CDR3 nucleotides are TGTGCCAGCAGGGGGGGACGGACGAACACCGGGGAGCTGTTTTTT.